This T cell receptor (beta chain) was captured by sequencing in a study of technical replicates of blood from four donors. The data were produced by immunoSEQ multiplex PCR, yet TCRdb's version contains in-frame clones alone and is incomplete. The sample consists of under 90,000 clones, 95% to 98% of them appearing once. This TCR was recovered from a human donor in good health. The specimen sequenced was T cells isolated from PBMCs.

Here the CDR3 reads CASSVGTSAYNEQFF. The DNA of the CDR3 is TGTGCCAGCAGCGTCGGGACTAGCGCCTACAATGAGCAGTTCTTC. The V gene is TRBV9, the J gene TRBJ2-1; TRBD2 aligns across 10 bases. J was trimmed by 2 bases and V by 2 bases; bases with no gene match: 1. Germline loops: CDR1 SGDLS, CDR2 YYNGEE. This CDR3 is built from 15 residues.